A selection of T cell receptor beta chains follows, all from one sample in a study of cytomegalovirus exposure and HLA in healthy donors. Some clones are missing from TCRdb's copy, which holds only in-frame ones; the method was immunoSEQ multiplex PCR. The table lists more than 85,000 clones, less than 85% of them singletons, with over 8% in the top ten. Sequencing input: PBMCs. The receptors stem from a man between 40 and 49 years old in good health and CMV-seropositive. Each CDR3 is given with its conserved first and last residue. D genes are given only for firm matches. For some rows the clone size is stated as once, few or many, or as a class when expanded; others skip it.

D gene	J gene	V gene	clone size	CDR3 DNA	CDR3 protein
TRBD1	TRBJ1-4	TRBV30	-	TGTGCCTGGAGTGTAGGGACAGATAATGAAAAACTGTTTTTT	CAWSVGTDNEKLFF
-	TRBJ1-2	TRBV6-6	-	TGTGCCAGCAGGAAAGGACAGACCCCTAACTATGGCTACACCTTC	CASRKGQTPNYGYTF
-	TRBJ2-7	TRBV6-5	-	TGTGCCAGCAGGCACAGGGAACGATACGAGCAGTACTTC	CASRHRERYEQYF
-	TRBJ2-2	TRBV10-3	few	TGTGCCTCAGGGGTTGACACCGGGGAGCTGTTTTTT	CASGVDTGELFF
-	TRBJ2-7	TRBV13	few	TGTGCCAGCAGCTTAGTACGGCAGGCTAGCTGGGGGCAGTACTTC	CASSLVRQASWGQYF
-	TRBJ1-2	TRBV12-1	-	TGTGCCACCATTGGAGAGTTCACCGGGACTATGGATGGCTACACCTTC	CATIGEFTGTMDGYTF
-	TRBJ2-1	TRBV11-2	-	TGTGCCAGCAGCTTCTTCACCGGCAATGAGCAGTTCTTC	CASSFFTGNEQFF
TRBD2	TRBJ2-7	TRBV28	-	TGTGCCAGCAGTCTAGCGGGACTAGCGGGTATCTACGAGCAGTACTTC	CASSLAGLAGIYEQYF
TRBD1	TRBJ2-7	TRBV5-5	-	TGTGCCAGCAGCTTGACGGCTGGACAGGGGCTATCCTACGAGCAGTACTTC	CASSLTAGQGLSYEQYF
-	TRBJ1-1	TRBV11-3	once	TGTGCCAGCGGATTTCTACAGGGGAACACTGAAGCTTTCTTT	CASGFLQGNTEAFF
-	TRBJ2-7	TRBV19	-	TGTGCCAGTAGTATCCAACTTACTAGCCACGAGCAGTACTTC	CASSIQLTSHEQYF
TRBD1	TRBJ2-1	TRBV25-1	once	TGTGCCAGCAGTCTGGGGACAGCCACCTACAATGAGCAGTTCTTC	CASSLGTATYNEQFF
-	TRBJ1-1	TRBV6-5	-	TGTGCCAGCAGTTTTTACGACAGGAGGAACACTGAAGCTTTCTTT	CASSFYDRRNTEAFF
TRBD1	TRBJ2-3	TRBV10-3	-	TGTGCCACCCGGGACAGGGAGGGAAGCACAGATACGCAGTATTTT	CATRDREGSTDTQYF
-	TRBJ2-5	TRBV28	few	TGTGCCAGCGGCACCGGGACAATGATGGAGACCCAGTACTTC	CASGTGTMMETQYF
-	TRBJ1-5	TRBV28	-	TGTGCCAGCAGGTCCCTGGGACTTAGCAATCAGCCCCAGCATTTT	CASRSLGLSNQPQHF
-	TRBJ1-2	TRBV7-2	-	TGTGCCAGCAGCTTAAACGCCCGCCAGGGTGACTATGGCTACACCTTC	CASSLNARQGDYGYTF
TRBD1	TRBJ1-2	TRBV20-1	few	TGCAGTGCTAGACAGGGGGCTAGCTACACCTTC	CSARQGASYTF